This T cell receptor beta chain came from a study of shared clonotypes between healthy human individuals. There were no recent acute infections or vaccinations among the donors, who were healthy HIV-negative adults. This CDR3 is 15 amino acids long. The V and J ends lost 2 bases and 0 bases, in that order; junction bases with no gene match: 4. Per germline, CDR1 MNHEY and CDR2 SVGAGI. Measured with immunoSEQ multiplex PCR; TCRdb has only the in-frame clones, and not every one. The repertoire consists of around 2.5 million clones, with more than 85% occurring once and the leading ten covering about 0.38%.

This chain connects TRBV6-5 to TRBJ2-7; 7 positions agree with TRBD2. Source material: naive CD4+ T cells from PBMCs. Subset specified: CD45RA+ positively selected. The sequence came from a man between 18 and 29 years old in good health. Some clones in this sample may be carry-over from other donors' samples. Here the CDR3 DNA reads TGTGCCAGCAGTTACGCCGGGACTACCTCCTACGAGCAGTACTTC. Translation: CASSYAGTTSYEQYF.